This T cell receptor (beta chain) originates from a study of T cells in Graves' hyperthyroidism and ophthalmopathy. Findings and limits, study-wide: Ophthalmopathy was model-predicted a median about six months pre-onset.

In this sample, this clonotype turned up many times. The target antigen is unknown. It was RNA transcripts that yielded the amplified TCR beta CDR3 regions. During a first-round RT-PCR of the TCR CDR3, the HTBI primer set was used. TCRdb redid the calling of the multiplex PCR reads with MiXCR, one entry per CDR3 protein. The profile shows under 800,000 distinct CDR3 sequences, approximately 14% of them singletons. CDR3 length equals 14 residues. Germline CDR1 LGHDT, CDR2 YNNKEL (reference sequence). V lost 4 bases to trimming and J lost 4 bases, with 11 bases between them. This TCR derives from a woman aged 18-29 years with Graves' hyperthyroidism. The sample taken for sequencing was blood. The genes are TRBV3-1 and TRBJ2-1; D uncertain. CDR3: CASSRAGTYNEQFF. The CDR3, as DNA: TGTGCCAGCAGCCGGGCAGGAACTTACAATGAGCAGTTCTTC.